A selection of T cell receptor beta chains follows, all from one sample in a study of human T cells and chemical hapten exposure. TCRdb fed the RACE reads into MiXCR, producing one record per CDR3 protein. The sample records more than 250,000 distinct CDR3 sequences, roughly 8.9% being singletons. This specimen was whole blood, taken in connection with sensitization to the hapten diphenylcyclopropenone (DPC). These receptors all come from a woman aged 40-49 years with alopecia areata. Some clones in this sample may be carry-over from other donors' samples. Both conserved end residues are part of each CDR3. Fields, in order: V gene, J gene, clone size, CDR3 length, D gene, CDR3 DNA, CDR3 protein. The D gene is left open where the match is weak. Expanded clones are given a class, and other clones once, few, many or no size at all.

TRBV10-3	TRBJ2-7	few	17	.	TGTGCCATCAGTGGACCCTCGGGAGCGCAGGGGGGCGACGAGCAGTACTTC	CAISGPSGAQGGDEQYF
TRBV20-1	TRBJ1-5	.	15	.	TGCAGTGCTAGTAGGGCCCTATATAGCAATCAGCCCCAGCATTTT	CSASRALYSNQPQHF
TRBV29-1	TRBJ2-1	many	13	TRBD2	TGCAGCGTTGTACTAGCGGGAGTGGTTGAGCAGTTCTTC	CSVVLAGVVEQFF
TRBV4-3	TRBJ1-6	few	15	.	TGCGCCAGCAGCCAAGTGGGCCCCGGCGGTTCACCCCTCCACTTT	CASSQVGPGGSPLHF
TRBV6-5	TRBJ2-2	.	13	.	TGTGCCAGCAGTTACTCGAACACCGGGGAGCTGTTTTTT	CASSYSNTGELFF
TRBV7-6	TRBJ1-5	many	15	.	TGTGCCAGCAGCTTAGGGCGAGGGGACAATCAGCCCCAGCATTTT	CASSLGRGDNQPQHF
TRBV6-2/TRBV6-3	TRBJ1-2	many	14	.	TGTGCCAGCAGTTACCTTGTGGCAGGACTCGGCTACACCTTC	CASSYLVAGLGYTF
TRBV29-1	TRBJ2-7	.	13	.	TGCAGCGTTACCCCAGGGGCCTCCTACGAGCAGTACTTC	CSVTPGASYEQYF
TRBV7-9	TRBJ1-4	few	16	.	TGTGCCAGCAGCTTACAAGGGGTTGCAACTAATGAAAAACTGTTTTTT	CASSLQGVATNEKLFF
TRBV29-1	TRBJ2-1	many	18	.	TGCAGCGTTGTAGGGCTAGTAGCGGAGTGGGGCTCCTACAATGAGCAGTTCTTC	CSVVGLVAEWGSYNEQFF
TRBV28	TRBJ1-2	few	16	.	TGTGCCAGCAGTCCCTCAGGATCTGGGGACGGCTATGGCTACACCTTC	CASSPSGSGDGYGYTF
TRBV28	TRBJ2-3	few	15	.	TGTGCCAGCAGCCTTCCGGACGGATACACAGATACGCAGTATTTT	CASSLPDGYTDTQYF
TRBV6-5	TRBJ1-3	few	13	TRBD1	TGTGCCAGCAGGCGGGACAGTGGAAACACCATATATTTT	CASRRDSGNTIYF